This T cell receptor (beta chain) came from a study of CD8 T cells in ankylosing spondylitis. By share of the sample, this clonotype is medium-sized (0.01 to 0.1%). The antigen is not known. V was pared by 3 bases and J by 4 bases, with 5 bases of the junction left unmatched. Germline V gene sequence: CDR1 DFQATT, CDR2 SNEGSKA (reference sequence). The CDR3 spans 14 residues. TCRdb reanalysed the 5' RACE reads using MiXCR and keeps one entry per CDR3 protein. The sample holds about 64,000 distinct CDR3 sequences, 6.2% seen once. General study findings and limits: From matched ankylosing spondylitis synovial fluid, disease-linked clones were reportedly recovered at significantly enriched levels. Some of these motif variants have turned up before, in reports on reactive arthritis synovial fluid and blood. Seven to nine highly homologous variants formed a TCR beta motif that appeared characteristic of ankylosing spondylitis blood.

The V gene is TRBV20-1, the J gene TRBJ2-1; 8 nucleotides match TRBD2. Sequences were obtained from synovial fluid, either unsorted or a sorted T cell fraction (not recorded which). This sequence originates from a male donor with ankylosing spondylitis. CDR3 loop: CSASLPGGYNEQFF. The CDR3 nucleotides read TGCAGTGCTAGTCTGCCGGGGGGGTACAATGAGCAGTTCTTC.